These 15 T cell receptor beta chains came from one sample sequenced in a study of a mutant IDH1 vaccine in newly diagnosed glioma. Time point of the sample: week 35, safety follow-up. In every dose of vaccine, 300 ug of mutant IDH1 20-mer peptide was given alongside topical imiquimod. Clones were read by immunoSEQ multiplex PCR, and TCRdb kept only the in-frame ones, dropping some. The sample includes about 54,000 clones, approximately 80% seen only once; the top ten take approximately 4.3%. These receptors are not linked to any known antigen. The sequences come from PBMCs, collected from a glioma patient whose treatment included an IDH1 peptide vaccine. The receptors come from a woman aged 18-35 years with glioma.

This chain connects TRBV5-6 to TRBJ2-7; TRBD2 matches 9 bases. Germline trimming cut 3 bases from V and 2 bases from J; bases unmatched to any gene: 9. CDR3 length equals 16 residues. Germline V gene sequence: CDR1 SGHDT, CDR2 YYEEEE. The CDR3 is CASSSPGGGGAYEQYF. The CDR3 coding sequence is TGTGCCAGCAGCTCCCCGGGCGGCGGGGGGGCCTACGAGCAGTACTTC.

This clone appeared a single time. The V gene is TRBV18, the J gene TRBJ2-6; D not resolved. This CDR3 is 14 amino acids long. Germline V gene data show CDR1 as KGHSH and CDR2 as LQKENI. The germline V and J ends were trimmed by 2 bases and 0 bases, with 2 bases remaining between them. The CDR3 nucleotides are TGTGCCAGCTCACCAAGCTCTGGGGCCAACGTCCTGACTTTC. It yields the protein CASSPSSGANVLTF.

J is TRBJ2-3 and V is TRBV13, with TRBD1 as a possible D gene (7 bases). V was clipped by 2 bases and J by 2 bases, with 11 bases between them. CDR3 length: 15 residues. The germline CDR1 and CDR2 sequences are PRHDT and FYEKMQ (reference sequence). CDR3 coding DNA: TGTGCCAGCAGCTTAACCAGGGGGGCCACAGATACGCAGTATTTT. This sequence encodes CASSLTRGATDTQYF.

The chain combines TRBV29-1 with TRBJ1-3; TRBD1 agrees at 11 bases. Germline V gene data show CDR1 as SQVTM and CDR2 as ANQGSEA. Trimming cost V 6 bases and J 9 bases; bases outside gene matches: 7. CDR3 length: 13 amino acids. Here the CDR3 reads CSVQDRGPSTIYF. CDR3 nucleotides: TGCAGCGTCCAGGACAGGGGGCCTAGCACCATATATTTT.

The chain is built from TRBV6-5 and TRBJ1-2; possible D gene TRBD1, 6 bases. Deletions cut 2 bases from V and 4 bases from J, with 14 bases between. CDR3 size: 15 residues. The germline V gene encodes CDR1 MNHEY and CDR2 SVGAGI. CDR3 protein: CASSYPRGGLYGYTF. In DNA form, the CDR3 reads TGTGCCAGCAGTTACCCGAGGGGGGGCCTCTATGGCTACACCTTC.

The chain couples TRBV11-2 to TRBJ1-1; TRBD1 matches 7 bases. The CDR3 is 15 residues long. CDR1 SGHAT and CDR2 FQNNGV come from the germline V gene. Trimming removed 5 bases from V and 7 bases from J; junction bases left unmatched: 13. The CDR3 loop reads CASSRSPKTGFEAFF. For the CDR3, the DNA is TGTGCCAGCAGCCGCTCCCCCAAGACAGGGTTTGAAGCTTTCTTT.

The rearrangement uses TRBV5-1 and TRBJ2-3; D ambiguous. V was trimmed by 4 bases and J by 2 bases, leaving 8 bases between them. This CDR3 has 13 amino acids. Germline V gene data show CDR1 as SGHRS and CDR2 as YFSETQ. The chain's CDR3 is CASSPLITDTQYF. The DNA of the CDR3 is TGCGCCAGCAGCCCTCTGATCACAGATACGCAGTATTTT.

This CDR3 reads CAGRTLPGYEQYF. The DNA of the CDR3 is TGTGCCGGACGGACCCTCCCGGGATACGAGCAGTACTTC. V is TRBV6-1 and J is TRBJ2-7; D may be TRBD2 (5 bases). CDR1 and CDR2 (germline): MNHNS, SASEGT. V was cut by 11 bases and J by 4 bases, with 18 bases left in between. The CDR3 consists of 13 residues.

The J gene is TRBJ2-3, the V gene TRBV11-2; 10 bases fit TRBD2. Unmatched junction bases numbered 11, after V lost 0 bases and J lost 2 bases. Germline V gene sequence: CDR1 SGHAT, CDR2 FQNNGV. The CDR3 spans 19 residues. The CDR3, as DNA: TGTGCCAGCAGCTTAGATCCTCAAGCTAGCGGGGGTCACACAGATACGCAGTATTTT. Protein product: CASSLDPQASGGHTDTQYF.

V usage is TRBV19 and J usage is TRBJ1-2; tentatively, D is TRBD1 (5 bases). This CDR3 is built from 16 residues. Per the germline V gene, CDR1 is LNHDA and CDR2 is SQIVND (reference sequence). V gave up 4 bases and J gave up 4 bases, with 19 bases separating them. The CDR3 region has the DNA TGTGCCAGTAGTACCCCCTGGGAGGGGCACGTCTATGGCTACACCTTC. Amino acids: CASSTPWEGHVYGYTF.

This clone was seen a handful of times. This chain connects TRBV4-2 to TRBJ2-1; D might be TRBD1 or TRBD2, each matching 6 bases. The CDR3 is made up of 12 amino acids. Germline CDR1 reads LGHNA; CDR2 reads YNFKEQ. The V gene lost 8 bases and the J gene lost 7 bases, with 12 bases spanning the gap. The CDR3 region is CASAQGRNEQFF. CDR3 DNA sequence: TGTGCCAGCGCTCAGGGGAGGAATGAGCAGTTCTTC.

The genes are TRBV6-1 and TRBJ1-3; D remains unclear. Germline V lookup: CDR1 MNHNS, CDR2 SASEGT. This CDR3 region has 15 residues. The V end lost 8 bases, the J end lost 0 bases, and 14 bases lay between the germline ends. The CDR3 spells CASVDGIRSGNTIYF. CDR3 in DNA: TGTGCCAGCGTGGACGGGATTCGCTCTGGAAACACCATATATTTT.

The chain employs TRBV15 and TRBJ1-3; perhaps TRBD1 as D (5 bases). The CDR3 extends over 18 amino acids. Per the germline V gene, CDR1 is LNHNV and CDR2 is YYDKDF (reference sequence). V was trimmed by 0 bases and J by 2 bases, leaving 17 bases between them. The CDR3 sequence is CATSRDGGVMGAGNTIYF. The CDR3 bases are TGTGCCACCAGCAGAGATGGTGGAGTCATGGGGGCTGGAAACACCATATATTTT.

The gene calls are TRBV2 and TRBJ2-2, with D uncertain. The V gene's germline CDR1 is SNHLY and CDR2 FYNNEI. The CDR3 spans 15 residues. The V end was cut by 1 base, the J end by 5 bases, with 11 bases between. Here the CDR3 reads CASSEETPRTGELFF. Written as DNA, the CDR3 is TGTGCCAGCAGTGAAGAGACCCCTAGGACCGGGGAGCTGTTTTTT.

The rearrangement links TRBV29-1 to TRBJ1-2; a weak D match, TRBD1 (6 bases). Germline-derived CDR1 and CDR2 are SQVTM and ANQGSEA. V was cut by 4 bases and J by 8 bases, with 20 bases left in between. The CDR3 is made up of 14 amino acids. Here the CDR3 reads CSVALTVQGGGYTF. Here the CDR3 DNA reads TGCAGCGTTGCGTTGACCGTACAGGGTGGGGGCTACACCTTC.